Listed below are T cell receptor beta chains from one sample, sequenced in a study of blood T cell repertoires in COVID-19. TCRdb's copy holds only in-frame clones and misses some; the assay was immunoSEQ multiplex PCR. The sample has 95,000 or so clones; under 90% are singletons. Material for sequencing was peripheral blood. These receptors were taken from a human donor in a cohort sampled during active COVID-19. Both conserved end residues are part of each CDR3. The D gene is left open where the match is weak. Size is omitted from some rows. Given values are once, few, many or a class for expanded clones.

d_call: .
j_call: TRBJ1-3
clone_size: .
v_call: TRBV4-3
cdr3_aa: CASSQEWGSPGNTIYF
cdr3_nt: TGCGCCAGCAGCCAAGAATGGGGCTCCCCTGGAAACACCATATATTTT

d_call: .
j_call: TRBJ1-2
clone_size: .
v_call: TRBV6-1
cdr3_aa: CASGTDGWGYTF
cdr3_nt: TGTGCCAGCGGCACCGACGGGTGGGGCTACACCTTC

d_call: .
j_call: TRBJ1-2
clone_size: .
v_call: TRBV6-2/TRBV6-3
cdr3_aa: CASSYGSGTNLHNYGYTF
cdr3_nt: TGTGCCAGCAGTTACGGGTCAGGGACAAATCTTCACAACTATGGCTACACCTTC

d_call: .
j_call: TRBJ2-3
clone_size: .
v_call: TRBV7-7
cdr3_aa: CASSLLGPTGLDTQYF
cdr3_nt: TGTGCTAGCAGCTTATTGGGCCCCACAGGGTTGGATACGCAGTATTTT

d_call: .
j_call: TRBJ2-7
clone_size: .
v_call: TRBV4-3
cdr3_aa: CASSQAVSYEQYF
cdr3_nt: TGCGCCAGCAGCCAAGCGGTCTCCTACGAGCAGTACTTC

d_call: TRBD1
j_call: TRBJ1-1
clone_size: .
v_call: TRBV9
cdr3_aa: CASSVGDRGRGEAFF
cdr3_nt: TGTGCCAGCAGCGTAGGGGACAGGGGACGGGGTGAAGCTTTCTTT

d_call: TRBD2
j_call: TRBJ2-7
clone_size: .
v_call: TRBV6-5
cdr3_aa: CASSPNRLAGYF
cdr3_nt: TGTGCCAGCAGTCCGAATCGACTAGCGGGTTACTTC

d_call: TRBD2
j_call: TRBJ2-3
clone_size: .
v_call: TRBV5-1
cdr3_aa: CASSLDSGGHTDTQYF
cdr3_nt: TGCGCCAGCAGCTTGGACAGCGGGGGGCACACAGATACGCAGTATTTT

d_call: TRBD2
j_call: TRBJ2-5
clone_size: once
v_call: TRBV5-4
cdr3_aa: CASSPPEASGQTQYF
cdr3_nt: TGTGCCAGCAGCCCCCCGGAAGCTAGCGGACAGACCCAGTACTTC

d_call: .
j_call: TRBJ1-1
clone_size: .
v_call: TRBV6-1
cdr3_aa: CASSEWLGDTEAFF
cdr3_nt: TGTGCCAGCAGTGAATGGTTAGGGGACACTGAAGCTTTCTTT

d_call: .
j_call: TRBJ1-1
clone_size: .
v_call: TRBV5-4
cdr3_aa: CASSLPQGQNTEAFF
cdr3_nt: TGTGCCAGCAGCTTGCCCCAGGGGCAGAACACTGAAGCTTTCTTT

d_call: .
j_call: TRBJ1-6
clone_size: .
v_call: TRBV19
cdr3_aa: CASSIGATTHNSPLHF
cdr3_nt: TGTGCCAGTAGTATCGGAGCCACTACGCATAATTCACCCCTCCACTTT

d_call: .
j_call: TRBJ1-1
clone_size: .
v_call: TRBV10-2
cdr3_aa: CASYPGAGTEAFF
cdr3_nt: TGCGCCAGCTATCCAGGGGCAGGCACTGAAGCTTTCTTT

d_call: .
j_call: TRBJ1-4
clone_size: .
v_call: TRBV3-1/TRBV3-2
cdr3_aa: CASSQVVTVGEKLFF
cdr3_nt: TGTGCCAGCAGCCAAGTTGTAACAGTCGGCGAAAAACTGTTTTTT

d_call: TRBD1
j_call: TRBJ2-7
clone_size: .
v_call: TRBV19
cdr3_aa: CASKGGQGAHEQYF
cdr3_nt: TGTGCCAGTAAAGGGGGACAGGGGGCCCACGAGCAGTACTTC

d_call: .
j_call: TRBJ2-3
clone_size: .
v_call: TRBV12-3/TRBV12-4
cdr3_aa: CASSFGETDTQYF
cdr3_nt: TGTGCCAGCAGTTTCGGGGAAACAGATACGCAGTATTTT

d_call: TRBD1
j_call: TRBJ2-7
clone_size: .
v_call: TRBV10-2
cdr3_aa: CASSSLPGQGKGSYEQYF
cdr3_nt: TGCGCCAGCAGTTCCTTACCGGGACAGGGAAAGGGTTCCTACGAGCAGTACTTC

d_call: TRBD2
j_call: TRBJ2-1
clone_size: .
v_call: TRBV29-1
cdr3_aa: CSVELAGYNEQFF
cdr3_nt: TGCAGCGTTGAACTAGCGGGTTACAATGAGCAGTTCTTC

d_call: .
j_call: TRBJ1-2
clone_size: .
v_call: TRBV6-6
cdr3_aa: CASSSSTYGYTF
cdr3_nt: TGTGCCAGCAGTTCCAGTACCTATGGCTACACCTTC

d_call: .
j_call: TRBJ2-1
clone_size: few
v_call: TRBV9
cdr3_aa: CASSEGGLMGHEQFF
cdr3_nt: TGTGCCAGCAGTGAGGGAGGCCTAATGGGGCATGAGCAGTTCTTC

d_call: TRBD1
j_call: TRBJ1-5
clone_size: .
v_call: TRBV6-5
cdr3_aa: CASSIGQGQQPQHF
cdr3_nt: TGTGCCAGCAGTATCGGACAGGGTCAACAGCCCCAGCATTTT

d_call: .
j_call: TRBJ2-4
clone_size: .
v_call: TRBV28
cdr3_aa: CASSLGTQKNIQYF
cdr3_nt: TGTGCCAGCAGTTTAGGTACACAGAAAAACATTCAGTACTTC

d_call: .
j_call: TRBJ1-1
clone_size: .
v_call: TRBV19
cdr3_aa: CASGKQGRLRTTEAFF
cdr3_nt: TGTGCCAGTGGAAAACAGGGTCGGCTGAGAACCACTGAAGCTTTTTTT